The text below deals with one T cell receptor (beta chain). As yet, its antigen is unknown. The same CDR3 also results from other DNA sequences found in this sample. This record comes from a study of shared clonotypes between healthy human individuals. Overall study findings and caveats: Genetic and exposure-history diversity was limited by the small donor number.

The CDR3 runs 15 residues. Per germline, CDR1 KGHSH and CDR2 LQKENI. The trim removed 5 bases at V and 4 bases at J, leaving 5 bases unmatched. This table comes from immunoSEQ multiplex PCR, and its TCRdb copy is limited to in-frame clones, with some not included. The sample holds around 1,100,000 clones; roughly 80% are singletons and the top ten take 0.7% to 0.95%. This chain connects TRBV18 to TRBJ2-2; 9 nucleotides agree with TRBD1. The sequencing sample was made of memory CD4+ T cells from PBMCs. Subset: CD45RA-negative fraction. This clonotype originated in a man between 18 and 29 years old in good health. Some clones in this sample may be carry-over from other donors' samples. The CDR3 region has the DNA TGTGCCAGCTCAAGCGGGACAGGGAGCACCGGGGAGCTGTTTTTT. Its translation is CASSSGTGSTGELFF.